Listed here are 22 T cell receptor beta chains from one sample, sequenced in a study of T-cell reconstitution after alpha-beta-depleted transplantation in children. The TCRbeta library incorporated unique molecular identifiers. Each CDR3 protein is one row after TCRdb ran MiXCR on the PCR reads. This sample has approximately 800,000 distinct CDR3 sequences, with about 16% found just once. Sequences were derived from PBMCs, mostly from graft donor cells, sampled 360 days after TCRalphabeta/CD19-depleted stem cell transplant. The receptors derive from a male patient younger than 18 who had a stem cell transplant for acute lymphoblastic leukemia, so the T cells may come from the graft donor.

The CDR3 nucleotides are TGTGCCAGCAGTTCAGCGCTGGTGGGAGAGCAAGAGACCCAGTACTTC. Amino acids: CASSSALVGEQETQYF. This chain uses TRBV12-3 or TRBV12-4 with TRBJ2-5; maybe TRBD2 (5 bases). V was pared by 4 bases and J by 2 bases, with 17 bases between. The length of the CDR3 is 16 residues.

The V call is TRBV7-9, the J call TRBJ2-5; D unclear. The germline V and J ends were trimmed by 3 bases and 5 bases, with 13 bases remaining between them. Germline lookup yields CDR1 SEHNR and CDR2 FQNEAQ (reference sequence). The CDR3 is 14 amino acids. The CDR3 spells CASSFGPYGETQYF. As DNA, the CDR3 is TGTGCCAGCAGCTTCGGGCCGTACGGGGAGACCCAGTACTTC. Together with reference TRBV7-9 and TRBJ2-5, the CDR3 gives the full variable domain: DTGVSQNPRHKITKRGQNVTFRCDPISEHNRLYWYRQTLGQGPEFLTYFQNEAQLEKSRLLSDRFSAERPKGSFSTLEIQRTEQGDSAMYLCASSFGPYGETQYFGPGTRLLVL.

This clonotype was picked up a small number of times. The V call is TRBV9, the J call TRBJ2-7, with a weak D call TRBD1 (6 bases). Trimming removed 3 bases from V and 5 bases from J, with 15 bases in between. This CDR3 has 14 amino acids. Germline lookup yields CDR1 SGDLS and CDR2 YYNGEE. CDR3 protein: CASSARDIKNEQYF. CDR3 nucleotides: TGTGCCAGCAGCGCTCGGGACATTAAGAACGAGCAGTACTTC.

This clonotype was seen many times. CDR3 nucleotide sequence: TGTGCCAGCAGCCACGGACTAGCGGGTGCTCAAGAGACCCAGTACTTC. It codes for CASSHGLAGAQETQYF. This chain connects TRBV4-2 to TRBJ2-5; 11 bases match TRBD2. The germline CDR1 and CDR2 sequences are LGHNA and YNFKEQ. Trimming removed 3 bases from V and 2 bases from J; junction bases left unmatched: 5. The CDR3 runs to 16 residues.

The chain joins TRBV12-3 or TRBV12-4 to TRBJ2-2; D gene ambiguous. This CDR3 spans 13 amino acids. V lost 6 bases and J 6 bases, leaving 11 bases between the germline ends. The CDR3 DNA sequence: TGTGCCAGCAGCCGGACCCCGGCCGGGGAGCTGTTTTTT. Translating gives CASSRTPAGELFF.

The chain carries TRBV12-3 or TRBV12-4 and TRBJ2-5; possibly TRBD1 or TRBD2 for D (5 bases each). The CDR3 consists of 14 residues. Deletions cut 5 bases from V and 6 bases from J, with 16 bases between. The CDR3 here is CASSILRDDQTQYF. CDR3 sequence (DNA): TGTGCCAGCAGTATCCTTCGGGACGACCAGACCCAGTACTTC.

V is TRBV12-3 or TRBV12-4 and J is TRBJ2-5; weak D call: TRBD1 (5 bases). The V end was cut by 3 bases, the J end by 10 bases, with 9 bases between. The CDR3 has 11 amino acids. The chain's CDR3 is CASSFTGVQYF. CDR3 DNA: TGTGCCAGCAGTTTTACAGGTGTCCAGTACTTC.

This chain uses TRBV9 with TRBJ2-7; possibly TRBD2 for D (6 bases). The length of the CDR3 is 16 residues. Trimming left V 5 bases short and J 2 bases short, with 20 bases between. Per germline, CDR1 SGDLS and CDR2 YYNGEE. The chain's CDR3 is CASSQMGGLQPYEQYF. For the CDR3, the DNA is TGTGCCAGCAGTCAGATGGGGGGTCTCCAGCCCTACGAGCAGTACTTC.

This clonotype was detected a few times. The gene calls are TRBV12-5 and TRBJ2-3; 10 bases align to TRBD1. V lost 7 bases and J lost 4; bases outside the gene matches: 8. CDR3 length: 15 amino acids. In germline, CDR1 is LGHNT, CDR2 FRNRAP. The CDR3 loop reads CASALPGQGSDTQYF. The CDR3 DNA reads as TGTGCTAGTGCCCTGCCGGGACAGGGGTCAGATACGCAGTATTTT.

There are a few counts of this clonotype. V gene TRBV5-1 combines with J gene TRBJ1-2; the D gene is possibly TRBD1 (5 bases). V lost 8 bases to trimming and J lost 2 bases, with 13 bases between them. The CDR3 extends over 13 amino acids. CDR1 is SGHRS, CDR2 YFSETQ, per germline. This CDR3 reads CASRRDFNYGYTF. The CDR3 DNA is TGCGCCAGTCGCCGGGACTTCAACTATGGCTACACCTTC.

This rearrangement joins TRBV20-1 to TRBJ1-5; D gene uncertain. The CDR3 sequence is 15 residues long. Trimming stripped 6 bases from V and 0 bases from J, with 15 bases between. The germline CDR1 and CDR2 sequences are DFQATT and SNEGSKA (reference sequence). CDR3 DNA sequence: TGCAGTGCCACCGTAACGGGTAATAGCAATCAGCCCCAGCATTTT. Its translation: CSATVTGNSNQPQHF.

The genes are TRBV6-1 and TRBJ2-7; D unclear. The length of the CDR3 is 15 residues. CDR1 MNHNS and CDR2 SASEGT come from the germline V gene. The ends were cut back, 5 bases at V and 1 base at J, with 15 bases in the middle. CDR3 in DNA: TGTGCCAGCAGTCTCCTCCATGGACCTTCCTACGAGCAGTACTTC. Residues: CASSLLHGPSYEQYF.

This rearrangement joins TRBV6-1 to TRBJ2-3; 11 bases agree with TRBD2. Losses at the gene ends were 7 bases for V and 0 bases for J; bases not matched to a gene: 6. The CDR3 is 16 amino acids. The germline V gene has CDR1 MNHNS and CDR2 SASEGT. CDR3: CASTPGLAESTDTQYF. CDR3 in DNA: TGTGCCAGCACCCCGGGACTAGCGGAAAGCACAGATACGCAGTATTTT.

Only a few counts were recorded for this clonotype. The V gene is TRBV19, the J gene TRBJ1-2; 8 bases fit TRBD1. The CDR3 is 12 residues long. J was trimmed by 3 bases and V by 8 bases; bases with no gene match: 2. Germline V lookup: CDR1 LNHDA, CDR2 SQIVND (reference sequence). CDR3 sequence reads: CASATGDYGYTF. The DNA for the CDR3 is TGTGCCAGTGCGACAGGGGACTATGGCTACACCTTC. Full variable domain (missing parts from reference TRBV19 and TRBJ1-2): DGGITQSPKYLFRKEGQNVTLSCEQNLNHDAMYWYRQDPGQGLRLIYYSQIVNDFQKGDIAEGYSVSREKKESFPLTVTSAQKNPTAFYLCASATGDYGYTFGSGTRLTVV.

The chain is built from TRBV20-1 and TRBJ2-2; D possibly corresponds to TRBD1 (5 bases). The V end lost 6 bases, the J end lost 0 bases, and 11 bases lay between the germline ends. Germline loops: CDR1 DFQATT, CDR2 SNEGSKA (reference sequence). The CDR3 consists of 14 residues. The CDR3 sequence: CSASTDTNTGELFF. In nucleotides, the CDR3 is TGCAGTGCCTCGACAGATACGAACACCGGGGAGCTGTTTTTT.

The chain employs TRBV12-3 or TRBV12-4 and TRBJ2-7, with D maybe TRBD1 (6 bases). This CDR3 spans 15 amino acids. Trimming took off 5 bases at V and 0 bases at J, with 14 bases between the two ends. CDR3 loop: CASSTDRLSSYEQYF. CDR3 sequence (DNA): TGTGCCAGCAGTACCGACAGGCTAAGCTCCTACGAGCAGTACTTC.

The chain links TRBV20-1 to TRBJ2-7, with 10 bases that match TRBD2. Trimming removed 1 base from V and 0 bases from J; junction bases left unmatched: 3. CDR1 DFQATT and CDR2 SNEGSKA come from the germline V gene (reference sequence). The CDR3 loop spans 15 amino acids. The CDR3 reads CSARVLAGLSYEQYF. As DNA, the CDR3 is TGCAGTGCTAGAGTACTAGCGGGACTCTCCTACGAGCAGTACTTC.

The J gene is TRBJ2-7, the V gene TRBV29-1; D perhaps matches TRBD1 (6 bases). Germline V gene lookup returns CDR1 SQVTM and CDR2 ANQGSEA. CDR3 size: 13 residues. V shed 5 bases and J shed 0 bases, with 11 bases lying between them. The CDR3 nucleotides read TGCAGCGTTCCTGGGGGCGGCTCCTACGAGCAGTACTTC. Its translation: CSVPGGGSYEQYF.

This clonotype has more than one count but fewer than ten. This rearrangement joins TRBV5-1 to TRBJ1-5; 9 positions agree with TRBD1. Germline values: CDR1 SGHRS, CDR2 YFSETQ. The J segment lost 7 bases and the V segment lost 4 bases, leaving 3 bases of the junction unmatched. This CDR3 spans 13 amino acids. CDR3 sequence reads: CASSPGTGQPQHF. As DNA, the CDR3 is TGCGCCAGCAGCCCAGGGACAGGGCAGCCCCAGCATTTT.

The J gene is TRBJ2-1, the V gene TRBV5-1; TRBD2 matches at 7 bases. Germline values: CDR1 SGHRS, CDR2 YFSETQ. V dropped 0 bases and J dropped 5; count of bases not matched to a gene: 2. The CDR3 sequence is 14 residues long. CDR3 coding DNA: TGCGCCAGCAGCTTGGCCACTAGCGACAATGAGCAGTTCTTC. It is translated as CASSLATSDNEQFF.

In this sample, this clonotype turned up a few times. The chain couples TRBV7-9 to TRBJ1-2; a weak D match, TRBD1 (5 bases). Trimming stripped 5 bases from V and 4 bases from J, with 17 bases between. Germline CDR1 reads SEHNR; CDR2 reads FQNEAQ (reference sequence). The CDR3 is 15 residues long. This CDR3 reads CASSPRRVGAYGYTF. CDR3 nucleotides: TGTGCCAGCAGCCCCCGTAGGGTAGGGGCCTATGGCTACACCTTC.

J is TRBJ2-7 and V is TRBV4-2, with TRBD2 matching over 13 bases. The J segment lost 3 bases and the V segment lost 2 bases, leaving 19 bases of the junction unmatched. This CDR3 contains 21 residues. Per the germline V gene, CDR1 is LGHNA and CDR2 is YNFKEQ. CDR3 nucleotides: TGTGCCAGCAGCCAATTTCAGGACAGGGGACTAGCGGGACCTCTCCACTACGAGCAGTACTTC. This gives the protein CASSQFQDRGLAGPLHYEQYF.